These 15 T cell receptor beta chains were sequenced from one sample in a study of cytomegalovirus exposure and HLA in healthy donors. In the PCR, 60 Vbeta and 13 Jbeta primers were used. The repertoire was sequenced with immunoSEQ multiplex PCR; TCRdb's copy has only in-frame clones and lacks some. The sample shows about 140,000 clones, approximately 79% of them seen only once. Sequencing used PBMCs. Receptors originate from a woman under 40 in good health and CMV-seronegative.

The chain combines TRBV4-1 with TRBJ1-1, with a possible D match to TRBD1 (6 bases). The V gene's germline CDR1 is MGHRA and CDR2 YSYEKL. This CDR3 is 12 amino acids long. The V gene lost 4 bases and the J gene lost 8 bases, with 11 bases spanning the gap. CDR3 loop: CASSPRGGEAFF. CDR3 DNA: TGCGCCAGCAGCCCCCGCGGGGGCGAAGCTTTCTTT.

V usage is TRBV27 and J usage is TRBJ2-5; 8 bases are a match to TRBD2. V trimming: 1 base; J trimming: 9 bases; junction bases outside the gene matches: 13. This CDR3 has 16 residues. Germline V gene sequence: CDR1 MNHEY, CDR2 SMNVEV (reference sequence). CDR3 loop: CASSLLAGGPPGAQYF. The CDR3 DNA reads TGTGCCAGCAGTTTATTGGCGGGGGGCCCGCCAGGGGCCCAGTACTTC.

This chain links TRBV29-1 with TRBJ2-2; perhaps TRBD1 as D (6 bases). Germline loops: CDR1 SQVTM, CDR2 ANQGSEA. The CDR3 is made up of 14 amino acids. Deletions cut 0 bases from V and 4 bases from J, with 9 bases between. DNA of the CDR3: TGCAGCGTTGAAGATCGCAGGGGCACCGGGGAGCTGTTTTTT. Translation: CSVEDRRGTGELFF.

The J gene is TRBJ1-4, the V gene TRBV15, with 7 bases fitting TRBD1. Germline CDR1 LNHNV, CDR2 YYDKDF (reference sequence). Trimming at V came to 0 bases and at J to 8 bases, leaving 9 bases not matched to a gene. This CDR3 has 16 amino acids. CDR3 in amino acids: CATSREEGQSVEKLFF. The CDR3 nucleotides are TGTGCCACCAGCAGAGAAGAGGGACAGAGCGTGGAAAAACTGTTTTTT.

This clone turned up a few times. The V gene is TRBV7-9, the J gene TRBJ1-1; 8 bases align to TRBD1. V gave up 3 bases and J gave up 6 bases; unmatched junction bases: 9. Looked up from germline, CDR1 is SEHNR and CDR2 is FQNEAQ (reference sequence). This CDR3 is 15 amino acids long. For the CDR3, the DNA is TGTGCCAGCAGCTTCTCGGACAGGGCCCCGGCTGAAGCTTTCTTT. Protein sequence: CASSFSDRAPAEAFF.

V gene TRBV7-7 combines with J gene TRBJ2-1; TRBD2 matches at 8 bases. Germline V lookup: CDR1 SSHAT, CDR2 FNYEAQ (reference sequence). This CDR3 contains 14 residues. Trimming took 1 base from V and 9 from J; bases not matched to a gene: 5. The CDR3 DNA reads TGTGCCAGCAGCTTAGGGACTAGCCCACGTGAGCAGTTCTTC. Encoded protein: CASSLGTSPREQFF.

This chain joins TRBV6-1 and TRBJ1-1; the match to TRBD1 covers 8 bases. The CDR3 covers 14 residues. Germline trimming cut 4 bases from V and 5 bases from J; bases unmatched to any gene: 6. Germline V lookup: CDR1 MNHNS, CDR2 SASEGT. CDR3: CASSAGQGGTEAFF. Written as DNA, the CDR3 is TGTGCCAGCAGTGCTGGACAGGGAGGGACTGAAGCTTTCTTT.

The chain recombines TRBV20-1 with TRBJ1-1; TRBD1 matches 7 bases. The CDR3 runs 11 residues. The V and J ends lost 7 bases and 5 bases, in that order; junction bases with no gene match: 4. CDR1 is DFQATT, CDR2 SNEGSKA, per germline (reference sequence). CDR3 protein: CSVVQGTEAFF. The CDR3, as DNA: TGCAGTGTTGTACAGGGGACTGAAGCTTTCTTT.

The V gene is TRBV4-2, the J gene TRBJ1-5; 9 bases align to TRBD1. The CDR3 is 15 amino acids. The germline gives CDR1 LGHNA, CDR2 YNFKEQ. V was clipped by 4 bases and J by 4 bases; unmatched bases: 5. The chain's CDR3 is CASSPTGGLNQPQHF. The CDR3 DNA follows: TGTGCCAGCAGCCCGACAGGGGGTTTGAATCAGCCCCAGCATTTT.

A single count supports this clone. The chain is built from TRBV30 and TRBJ2-5, with D possibly being TRBD1 (6 bases). The J call may be in error: the DNA end matches TRBJ2-7 better. The CDR3 loop spans 11 amino acids. Germline assignment: CDR1 GTSNPN and CDR2 SVGIG (reference sequence). The DNA for the CDR3 is TGTGCCTGGGTAACAGGGTTCGAGCAGTACTTC. Protein sequence: CAWVTGFEQYF.

This clone has only a few counts. V usage is TRBV6-1 and J usage is TRBJ2-6; no definite D call. The V end lost 0 bases, the J end lost 0 bases, and 6 bases lay between the germline ends. The germline V gene has CDR1 MNHNS and CDR2 SASEGT. CDR3 size: 16 residues. CDR3 protein: CASSEAGFSGANVLTF. The DNA of the CDR3 is TGTGCCAGCAGTGAAGCCGGTTTCTCTGGGGCCAACGTCCTGACTTTC.

V is TRBV6-6 and J is TRBJ1-5; possibly TRBD1 for D (6 bases). Germline loops: CDR1 MNHNY, CDR2 SVGAGI (reference sequence). V lost 3 bases, J lost 3 bases, and 12 bases lay in between. This CDR3 has 15 residues. The CDR3 loop is CASSYSTGLNQPQHF. Here the CDR3 DNA reads TGTGCCAGCAGTTATTCAACAGGGCTCAATCAGCCCCAGCATTTT.

This chain joins TRBV4-3 and TRBJ2-2, with 8 bases lining up with TRBD2. Trimming at V came to 4 bases and at J to 3 bases, leaving 7 bases not matched to a gene. From germline, CDR1 is LGHNA and CDR2 YSLEER. CDR3 length: 16 residues. CDR3 DNA sequence: TGCGCCAGCAGCCTAGACGTCGGGGGGGACACCGGGGAGCTGTTTTTT. Amino acids: CASSLDVGGDTGELFF.

The chain is built from TRBV6-5 and TRBJ1-6; 10 bases align to TRBD1. Unmatched junction bases numbered 6, after V lost 3 bases and J lost 7 bases. The CDR3 is 16 amino acids. The germline V gene encodes CDR1 MNHEY and CDR2 SVGAGI. Here the CDR3 reads CASSYRRTGGNSPLHF. The CDR3 DNA follows: TGTGCCAGCAGTTATCGGCGGACAGGGGGAAATTCACCCCTCCACTTT.

This chain connects TRBV9 to TRBJ2-2; TRBD2 might be the D (6 bases). The CDR3 runs 17 residues. Germline V CDR1 and CDR2: SGDLS, YYNGEE. Trimming removed 0 bases from V and 4 bases from J, with 16 bases in between. CDR3 nucleotide sequence: TGTGCCAGCAGCGTAGTAGACTTGGGGGGATTCACCGGGGAGCTGTTTTTT. Translation gives CASSVVDLGGFTGELFF.